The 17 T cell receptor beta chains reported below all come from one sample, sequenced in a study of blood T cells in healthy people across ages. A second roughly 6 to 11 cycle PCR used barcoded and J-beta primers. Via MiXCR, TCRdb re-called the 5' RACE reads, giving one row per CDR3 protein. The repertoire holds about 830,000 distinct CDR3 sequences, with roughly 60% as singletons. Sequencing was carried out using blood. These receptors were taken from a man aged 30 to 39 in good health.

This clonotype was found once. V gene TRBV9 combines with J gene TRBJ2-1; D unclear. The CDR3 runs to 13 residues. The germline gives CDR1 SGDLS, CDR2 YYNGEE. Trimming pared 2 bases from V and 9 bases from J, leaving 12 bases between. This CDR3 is CASSVVPPGEQFF. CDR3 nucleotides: TGTGCCAGCAGCGTCGTCCCCCCCGGTGAGCAGTTCTTC.

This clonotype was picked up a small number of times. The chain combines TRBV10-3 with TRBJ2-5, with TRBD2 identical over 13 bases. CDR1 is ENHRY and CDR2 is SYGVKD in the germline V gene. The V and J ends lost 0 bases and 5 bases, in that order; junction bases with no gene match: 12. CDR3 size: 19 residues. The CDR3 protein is CAISESGGLAGSQWETQYF. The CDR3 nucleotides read TGTGCCATCAGTGAGTCCGGGGGACTAGCGGGATCTCAGTGGGAGACCCAGTACTTC.

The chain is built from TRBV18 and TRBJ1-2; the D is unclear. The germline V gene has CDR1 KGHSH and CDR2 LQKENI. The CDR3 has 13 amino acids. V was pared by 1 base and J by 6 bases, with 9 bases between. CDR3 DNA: TGTGCCAGCTCACCACGCCGAGATGATGGCTACACCTTC. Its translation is CASSPRRDDGYTF.

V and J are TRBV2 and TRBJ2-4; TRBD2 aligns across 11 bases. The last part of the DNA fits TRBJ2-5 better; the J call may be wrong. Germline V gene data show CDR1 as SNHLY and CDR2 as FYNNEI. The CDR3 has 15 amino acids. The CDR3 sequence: CASTTSGTLGGTQYF. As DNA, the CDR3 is TGTGCCAGCACGACTAGCGGGACCCTCGGCGGGACCCAGTACTTC.

The CDR3 reads CASSVALYGGRGELGEQFF. The DNA of the CDR3 is TGTGCCAGCAGCGTAGCTTTATACGGGGGTCGCGGGGAGCTCGGTGAGCAGTTCTTC. J is TRBJ2-1 and V is TRBV9; D may be TRBD2 (6 bases). Trimming pared 0 bases from V and 9 bases from J, leaving 28 bases between. The CDR3 consists of 19 residues. Germline values: CDR1 SGDLS, CDR2 YYNGEE.

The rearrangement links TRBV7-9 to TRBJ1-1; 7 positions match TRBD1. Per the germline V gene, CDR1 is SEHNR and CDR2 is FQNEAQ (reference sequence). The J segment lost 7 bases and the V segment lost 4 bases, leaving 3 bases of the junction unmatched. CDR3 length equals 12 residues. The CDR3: CASSSGDSEAFF. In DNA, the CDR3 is TGTGCCAGCAGCTCTGGGGACAGTGAAGCTTTCTTT.

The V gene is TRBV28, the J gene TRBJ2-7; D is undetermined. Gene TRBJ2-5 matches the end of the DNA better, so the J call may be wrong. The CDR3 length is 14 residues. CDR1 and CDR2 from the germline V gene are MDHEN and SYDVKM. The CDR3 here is CASSSGYRAETQYF. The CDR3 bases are TGTGCCAGCAGTTCGGGCTACAGAGCGGAGACCCAGTACTTC.

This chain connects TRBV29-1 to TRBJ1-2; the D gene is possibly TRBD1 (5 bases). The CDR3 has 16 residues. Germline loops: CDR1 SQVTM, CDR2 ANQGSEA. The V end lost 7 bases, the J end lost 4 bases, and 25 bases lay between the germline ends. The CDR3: CSANPAAGRDVYGYTF. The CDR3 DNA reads TGCAGCGCCAACCCCGCCGCGGGACGAGATGTCTATGGCTACACCTTC.

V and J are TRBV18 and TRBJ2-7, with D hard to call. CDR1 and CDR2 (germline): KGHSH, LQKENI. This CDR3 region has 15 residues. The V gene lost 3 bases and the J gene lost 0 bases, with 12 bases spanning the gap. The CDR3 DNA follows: TGTGCCAGCTCACCCCTCCCAGGAAGCTCCTACGAGCAGTACTTC. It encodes CASSPLPGSSYEQYF.

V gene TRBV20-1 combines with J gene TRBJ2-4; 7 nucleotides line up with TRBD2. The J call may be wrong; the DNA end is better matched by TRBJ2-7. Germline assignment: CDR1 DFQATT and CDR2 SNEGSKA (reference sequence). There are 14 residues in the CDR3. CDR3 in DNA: TGCAGTGCTCCCAAGGGCGGGAGTTTATCCGAGCAGTACTTC. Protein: CSAPKGGSLSEQYF.

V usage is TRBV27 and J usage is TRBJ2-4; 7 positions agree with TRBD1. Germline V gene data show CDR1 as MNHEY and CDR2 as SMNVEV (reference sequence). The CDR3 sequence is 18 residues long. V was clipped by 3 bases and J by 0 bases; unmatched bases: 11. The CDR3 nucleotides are TGTGCCAGCAGTTTCCCTAAGGACAGGCTAATAGCCAAAAACATTCAGTACTTC. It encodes CASSFPKDRLIAKNIQYF.

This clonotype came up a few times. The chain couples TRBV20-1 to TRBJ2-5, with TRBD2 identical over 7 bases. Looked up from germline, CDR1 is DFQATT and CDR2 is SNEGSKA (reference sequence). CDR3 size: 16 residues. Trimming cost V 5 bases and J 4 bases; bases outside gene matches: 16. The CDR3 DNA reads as TGCAGTGCTCGCTCGAGACTAGCCCGAAACTTAGAGACCCAGTACTTC. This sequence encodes CSARSRLARNLETQYF.

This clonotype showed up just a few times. DNA for the CDR3: TGTGCCAGCGGACCTCACTACGAGCAGTACTTC. It is translated as CASGPHYEQYF. The V gene is TRBV7-8, the J gene TRBJ2-7; D is ambiguous. Trimming took off 8 bases at V and 3 bases at J, with 8 bases between the two ends. From germline, CDR1 is SGHVS and CDR2 FQNEAQ. The CDR3 spans 11 residues.

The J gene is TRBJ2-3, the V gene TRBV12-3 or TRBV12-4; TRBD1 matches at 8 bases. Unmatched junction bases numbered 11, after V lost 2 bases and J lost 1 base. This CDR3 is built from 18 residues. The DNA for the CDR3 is TGTGCCAGCAGTTTACGATTCCACGGACAGGGCGGCACAGATACGCAGTATTTT. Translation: CASSLRFHGQGGTDTQYF.

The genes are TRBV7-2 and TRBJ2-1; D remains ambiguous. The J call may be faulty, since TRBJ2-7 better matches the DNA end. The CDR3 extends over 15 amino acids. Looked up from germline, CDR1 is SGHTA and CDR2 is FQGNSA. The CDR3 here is CASSPSRSSYNEQYF. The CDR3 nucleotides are TGTGCCAGCAGCCCTAGTCGTAGCTCCTACAATGAGCAGTACTTC.

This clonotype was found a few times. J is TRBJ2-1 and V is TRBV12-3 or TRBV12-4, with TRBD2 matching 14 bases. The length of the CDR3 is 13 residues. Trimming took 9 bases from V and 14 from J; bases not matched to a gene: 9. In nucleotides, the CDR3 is TGTGCCAGTCGGGGACTAGCGGGAGTAGGGGAGTTCTTC. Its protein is CASRGLAGVGEFF.

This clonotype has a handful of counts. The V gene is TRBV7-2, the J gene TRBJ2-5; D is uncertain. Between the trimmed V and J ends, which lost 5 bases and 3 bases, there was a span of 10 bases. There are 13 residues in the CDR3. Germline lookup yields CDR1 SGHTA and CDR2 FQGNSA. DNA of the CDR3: TGTGCCAGCAGCCCCCCCCCCGAAGAGACCCAGTACTTC. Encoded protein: CASSPPPEETQYF.